The clone carrying this T cell receptor beta chain occurred a few times. Its matching antigen is unknown. This sample includes further DNA sequences coding for the same CDR3. Sequencing was performed with immunoSEQ multiplex PCR; in TCRdb, only in-frame clones are kept and a portion is missing. Of roughly 1 million clones in the sample, approximately 68% were seen once. Germline CDR1 and CDR2: SGHRS and YFSETQ. The CDR3 contains 15 residues. Trimming removed 0 bases at V and 0 bases at J, with 9 bases between. The data originate from a study of shared clonotypes between healthy human individuals. General observations from the study: Larger estimated richness was generally recorded for naive subsets relative to memory subsets. Sorted-subset samples were not fully sequenced, rarefaction indicated.

Negatively enriched CD4+ T cells were divided by CD45RA into naive and memory. This clonotype originated in a man younger than 35 in good health. Sequencing was performed on memory CD4+ T cells sorted from blood. Described subset: CD45RA-negative fraction. The chain employs TRBV5-1 and TRBJ1-2; D ambiguous. This CDR3 is CASSLGSEANYGYTF. CDR3 in DNA: TGCGCCAGCAGCTTGGGCAGCGAAGCTAACTATGGCTACACCTTC.